A selection of T cell receptor beta chains follows, all from one sample in a study of blood T cells in healthy people across ages. One entry per CDR3 protein, called by TCRdb with MiXCR from the 5' RACE reads. The sample contains about a million distinct CDR3 sequences, 30% to 40% of which appear only once. Sequencing was carried out using blood. All receptors come from a young man in good health. Each CDR3 is given without its conserved first and last residue. The order of the fields is J gene, CDR3 length, V gene, CDR3 protein.

J: TRBJ1-4
length: 10
V: TRBV20-1
CDR3: SAEGYDEKLF

J: TRBJ1-6
length: 16
V: TRBV7-2
CDR3: ASRGSGQGTSYNSPLH

J: TRBJ1-2
length: 9
V: TRBV12-3/TRBV12-4
CDR3: ASSLWDLNT

J: TRBJ1-1
length: 13
V: TRBV5-1
CDR3: ASSGRRGELTEAF

J: TRBJ2-4
length: 12
V: TRBV15
CDR3: ATSIELFYNEQY

J: TRBJ1-1
length: 13
V: TRBV7-9
CDR3: ASSLDRTGGTEAF

J: TRBJ1-1
length: 12
V: TRBV13
CDR3: ASIYRGSNTEAF

J: TRBJ1-1
length: 17
V: TRBV9
CDR3: ASSDDPGQGARFGTEAF

J: TRBJ2-7
length: 12
V: TRBV12-3/TRBV12-4
CDR3: ASAPPGIAYEQY

J: TRBJ1-5
length: 13
V: TRBV5-1
CDR3: ASSLGDSYNQPQH

J: TRBJ2-7
length: 13
V: TRBV20-1
CDR3: SARADTGGGYEQY

J: TRBJ2-3
length: 12
V: TRBV12-3/TRBV12-4
CDR3: ASSVGGLADTQY

J: TRBJ1-1
length: 11
V: TRBV6-2/TRBV6-3
CDR3: ASSLRTYTEAF

J: TRBJ2-3
length: 10
V: TRBV11-2
CDR3: ASSLGQDTQY

J: TRBJ2-7
length: 10
V: TRBV6-2/TRBV6-3
CDR3: PFPFNSYEQY

J: TRBJ2-2
length: 11
V: TRBV20-1
CDR3: SAPGLFTGELF

J: TRBJ1-6
length: 14
V: TRBV27
CDR3: ASSLGSQIYNSPLH

J: TRBJ1-1
length: 10
V: TRBV30
CDR3: AWTRADTEAF

J: TRBJ1-5
length: 13
V: TRBV20-1
CDR3: SAIQGADSNQPRH